This is a list of T cell receptor beta chains from one sample in a study of CD8+ T cells in alopecia areata. Libraries were prepared by immunoSEQ multiplex PCR; TCRdb keeps only in-frame clonotypes and omits some of them. The sample records fewer than 250,000 clones, about three fifths being singletons. The sample in question was CD4+ T cells sorted from blood, obtained at roughly week 49, from a patient treated with tofacitinib. These receptor sequences come from a human donor with alopecia areata. CDR3s include the opening cysteine and the closing phenylalanine or tryptophan. The D gene is left open where the match is weak. Expanded clones are given a class, and other clones once, few, many or no size at all.

J | size | V | D | DNA | CDR3
TRBJ2-2 | few | TRBV6-6 | NA | TGTGCCAGCTCTGGGGGCGCGACCGGGGAGCTGTTTTTT | CASSGGATGELFF
TRBJ1-6 | NA | TRBV30 | TRBD1 | TGTGCCTGGAGTGTAGAGAATCCGGGACAGGGGAATTCACCCCTCCACTTT | CAWSVENPGQGNSPLHF
TRBJ2-1 | NA | TRBV2 | NA | TGTGCCAGCAGTGTAGGGGAAAATGAGCAGTTCTTC | CASSVGENEQFF
TRBJ1-6 | NA | TRBV11-2 | NA | TGTGCCAGCAGCTTAGCTCCCGGAGATTCACCCCTCCACTTT | CASSLAPGDSPLHF
TRBJ1-2 | NA | TRBV4-3 | NA | TGCGCCAGCAGCCAAGATCTTGGGGGACGCCCGTATGGCTACACCTTC | CASSQDLGGRPYGYTF
TRBJ2-5 | NA | TRBV6-6 | NA | TGTGCCAGCAGTTGGTGGATCCAAGAGACCCAGTACTTC | CASSWWIQETQYF
TRBJ2-2 | few | TRBV29-1 | TRBD2 | TGCAGTGGACGAATAGCGGGGGGCCACACCGGGGAGCTGTTTTTT | CSGRIAGGHTGELFF
TRBJ1-5 | NA | TRBV13 | NA | TGTGCCAGCAGCTTAGGTAATCAGCCCCAGCATTTT | CASSLGNQPQHF
TRBJ1-2 | few | TRBV29-1 | NA | TGCAGCGTCACCTTCGTGGACTATGGCTACACCTTC | CSVTFVDYGYTF
TRBJ2-3 | NA | TRBV18 | NA | TGTGCCAGCTCACCCGGTCTAGCGTCAGATACGCAGTATTTT | CASSPGLASDTQYF
TRBJ1-1 | NA | TRBV29-1 | TRBD1 | TGCAGCGTCGAGGGACAGATAAACACTGAAGCTTTCTTT | CSVEGQINTEAFF
TRBJ2-6 | NA | TRBV6-5 | NA | TGTGCCAGCAGTTACGGGGGAGCCTCTGGGGCCAACGTCCTGACTTTC | CASSYGGASGANVLTF
TRBJ1-5 | NA | TRBV5-4 | NA | TGTGCCAGCAGCTGGGGGGACCGCAATCAGCCCCAGCATTTT | CASSWGDRNQPQHF
TRBJ2-1 | NA | TRBV2 | TRBD1 | TGTGCCAGCAGTGTAGGGACAGGACCTGGGAAGGAGCAGTTCTTC | CASSVGTGPGKEQFF
TRBJ1-5 | few | TRBV6-1 | TRBD1 | TGTGCCAGCAGTATGGACAGGCCCGGTTATCAGCCCCAGCATTTT | CASSMDRPGYQPQHF
TRBJ1-1 | NA | TRBV30 | NA | TGTGCCTGGAGTGTCATGCCCGCCGCCCCGCGGGAAGCTTTCTTT | CAWSVMPAAPREAFF
TRBJ1-1 | few | TRBV9 | NA | TGTGCCAGCAGCGTAGGTCCGAACACTGAAGCTTTCTTT | CASSVGPNTEAFF
TRBJ1-2 | NA | TRBV4-3 | TRBD1 | TGCGCCAGCAGCCACGACAGACAGGGCCACGCGTATGGCTACACCTTC | CASSHDRQGHAYGYTF
TRBJ2-4 | few | TRBV9 | NA | TGTGCCAGCAGCGTAGAGTCGGGATCCGCCAAAAACATTCAGTACTTC | CASSVESGSAKNIQYF
TRBJ2-5 | NA | TRBV7-9 | NA | TGTGCCAGCAGCGCCAAAGAGACCCAGTACTTC | CASSAKETQYF
TRBJ2-6 | once | TRBV30 | NA | TGTGCCTGGAGTATCGGGACCTCTGGGGCCAACGTCCTGACTTTC | CAWSIGTSGANVLTF
TRBJ1-1 | NA | TRBV2 | NA | TGTGCCAGCAGGGCAGTTGGGGGGCGGACTGAAGCTTTCTTT | CASRAVGGRTEAFF
TRBJ1-2 | few | TRBV20-1 | TRBD1 | TGCAGTGCTAGGGACAGGGGCGGCTACACCTTC | CSARDRGGYTF
TRBJ1-2 | NA | TRBV7-8 | NA | TGTGCCAGCAGCTTAGGGACTAGGACAGTCCCTTTGGGCACCTTC | CASSLGTRTVPLGTF
TRBJ2-7 | NA | TRBV2 | NA | TGTGCCAGCAGTGAACTCTACGAGCAGTACTTC | CASSELYEQYF
TRBJ2-5 | NA | TRBV29-1 | NA | TGCAGCGCCGCGCCCCTCCTCCAAGAGACCCAGTACTTC | CSAAPLLQETQYF
TRBJ2-7 | NA | TRBV13 | NA | TGTGCCAGCAGCTTATTGGGAGGCCCCGGGGGCTACGAGCAGTACTTC | CASSLLGGPGGYEQYF
TRBJ1-1 | few | TRBV5-1 | NA | TGCGCCAGCAGCTCCCAAGGGGCCCTTGATGAAGCTTTCTTT | CASSSQGALDEAFF
TRBJ2-2 | few | TRBV29-1 | TRBD1 | TGCAGCGCTGGGACAGGGGGTACGGGGGAGCTGTTTTTT | CSAGTGGTGELFF
TRBJ2-3 | NA | TRBV9 | NA | TGTGCCAGCAGCGCAACCCCGGGACACCGTACGCAGTATTTT | CASSATPGHRTQYF
TRBJ2-3 | NA | TRBV20-1 | NA | TGCAGTGGGAAGGCAGATACGCAGTATTTT | CSGKADTQYF
TRBJ2-7 | few | TRBV30 | NA | TGTGCCTGGAGTGTACTCGTGACAACTGGCGAGCAGTACTTC | CAWSVLVTTGEQYF
TRBJ2-1 | NA | TRBV5-1 | NA | TGCGCCAGCAGCTTGGACCCGGGGGTCAGCTACAATGAGCAGTTCTTC | CASSLDPGVSYNEQFF
TRBJ1-4 | NA | TRBV30 | TRBD1 | TGTGCCTGGAGTGGACAGGGGAGTGAAAAACTGTTTTTT | CAWSGQGSEKLFF
TRBJ1-1 | NA | TRBV5-4 | NA | TGTGCCAGCAGCTTGGGCCGGGGAGCTTTCTTT | CASSLGRGAFF
TRBJ2-7 | NA | TRBV5-4 | TRBD1 | TGTGCCAGCAGCTTGGACAGGGGTGCCTACGAGCAGTACTTC | CASSLDRGAYEQYF
TRBJ2-7 | NA | TRBV6-5 | NA | TGTGCCAGCAGCCCAACTCTCTACTCCTACGAGCAGTACTTC | CASSPTLYSYEQYF
TRBJ1-5 | few | TRBV29-1 | TRBD1 | TGCAGCGTTGTATCCGGGACAGGGGGCGGTCAGCCCCAGCATTTT | CSVVSGTGGGQPQHF
TRBJ2-7 | NA | TRBV27 | TRBD2 | TGTGCCAGCAGTTTATCGTTTCCTCGGGGGGGCGCAGGCTACGAGCAGTACTTC | CASSLSFPRGGAGYEQYF
TRBJ1-1 | NA | TRBV14 | NA | TGTGCCAGCAGCCAAGCCCCGAACACTGAAGCTTTCTTT | CASSQAPNTEAFF
TRBJ1-6 | NA | TRBV5-1 | TRBD1 | TGCGCCAGCCGGACAGGAGGGTCGAGATCACCCCTCCACTTT | CASRTGGSRSPLHF
TRBJ2-7 | NA | TRBV29-1 | NA | TGCAGCGCCGCCGGTGGCTCCTACGAGCAGTACTTC | CSAAGGSYEQYF
TRBJ2-5 | NA | TRBV2 | NA | TGTGCCAGCATACGGGAGCTTGAGACCCAGTACTTC | CASIRELETQYF
TRBJ1-6 | NA | TRBV27 | TRBD1 | TGTGCCAGCAGGCAGGGGGCAAATTCACCCCTCCACTTT | CASRQGANSPLHF
TRBJ1-4 | NA | TRBV30 | TRBD1 | TGTGCCTGGAGTGCATCCCGGACAGGGGGAAGTGAAAAACTGTTTTTT | CAWSASRTGGSEKLFF
TRBJ2-2 | NA | TRBV29-1 | TRBD2 | TGCAGCGCTCGAGCGGGGGGGCATACCGGGGAGCTGTTTTTT | CSARAGGHTGELFF
TRBJ2-2 | NA | TRBV7-7 | NA | TGTGCCAGCAGTCAAGGGCATGGTGATAGCGGGGAGCTGTTTTTT | CASSQGHGDSGELFF
TRBJ1-1 | NA | TRBV6-1 | NA | TGTGCCAGCAGTGTGGGATTTGGCTTGGGGGGCCAGAACACTGAAGCTTTCTTT | CASSVGFGLGGQNTEAFF
TRBJ1-1 | NA | TRBV30 | NA | TGTGCCTGGAGCGCTTGGAGAGGACAGTACACTGAAGCTTTCTTT | CAWSAWRGQYTEAFF
TRBJ2-1 | few | TRBV18 | TRBD1 | TGTGCCAGCTCACCCTTGACAGGGAGCCACAATGAGCAGTTCTTC | CASSPLTGSHNEQFF